The present T cell receptor beta chain was sequenced within a study of T-cell reconstitution after alpha-beta-depleted transplantation in children. This clonotype appeared many times. Its matching antigen is unknown. V was pared by 2 bases and J by 6 bases, with 2 bases of the junction left unmatched. This CDR3 contains 15 residues. The authors prepared the TCRbeta library with unique molecular identifiers. TCRdb processed the PCR reads anew with MiXCR; each CDR3 protein has one entry. The profile shows a few hundred thousand distinct CDR3 sequences, 15% to 20% of them singletons. General study points: It was newly produced T cells that mostly accounted for T-cell counts and diversity one year after transplant. About two months after transplant, alpha-beta T cells reportedly came from several hundred expanded graft clones. Recipient T cells and thymic progenitors that survived gave rise to the high TCRbeta diversity observed at day 60 in some patients.

Sequenced material: PBMCs, mostly from graft donor cells, taken 360 days after TCRalphabeta/CD19-depleted stem cell transplant. The receptor comes from a boy under two years old who had a stem cell transplant for Wiskott-Aldrich syndrome, so the T cells may come from the graft donor. This chain connects TRBV12-3 or TRBV12-4 to TRBJ2-1; 12 bases agree with TRBD2. The CDR3 nucleotides are TGTGCCAGCAGTTTACTAGCGGGAGGGCTCAATGAGCAGTTCTTC. This codes for CASSLLAGGLNEQFF.